This TCR beta chain was recovered during a study of blood T cell repertoires in COVID-19. Study-wide background: Samples of COVID-19 (acute and convalescent) were obtained from the United States, Italy and Spain. Sources were T cells, B-cell-depleted T cells, or PBMCs; the material itself was cDNA or gDNA.

Per the authors' pipeline: Amplification with reference gene primers provided the estimates of nucleated cell counts. Here immunoSEQ multiplex PCR was the method, and the copy in TCRdb shows in-frame clones only, minus some. The V and J calls and clone size come from that table; D and trimming were worked out from the DNA. The data show 75,000 to 90,000 clones, 80% to 90% seen once. This CDR3 has 12 amino acids. Trimming cost V 4 bases and J 4 bases, with 7 bases left between them. Per the germline V gene, CDR1 is ENHRY and CDR2 is SYGVKD. This rearrangement joins TRBV10-3 to TRBJ1-2, with D perhaps TRBD1 (6 bases). The specimen was peripheral blood. The source of this sequence is a man older than 75 with acute or convalescent COVID-19. Here the CDR3 reads CAISGTVYGYTF. CDR3 nucleotides: TGTGCCATCAGTGGGACAGTCTATGGCTACACCTTC.